The TCR beta chain under discussion was sequenced for a study of immune evolution from preneoplasia to lung adenocarcinoma (dated by TCRdb to the early 2020s). Broadly, across the study: HLA loss of heterozygosity was seen in roughly 6.6%, 14% and 36% of AIS, MIA and ADC lesions, and in no AAH lesions. Immune contexture across lung adenocarcinoma precursors and invasive adenocarcinoma was profiled using immune gene expression, TCR sequencing and multiplex immunofluorescence. Resected precursor lesions (AAH, AIS, MIA) and invasive adenocarcinomas were compared with paired morphologically normal lung tissue. The sample size was set by how many specimens were available, not by a prior power calculation. The immune data were integrated with whole exome sequencing and methylation data from the same cohort of nodules. The overall cohort was made up of 53 patients with pulmonary nodules who had surgical resection. The TCR sequencing data were obtained from around 51 patients. According to the study, 105 samples were used for TCR sequencing. POLYSOLVER was used to infer class I HLA alleles from exome data, and LOHHLA was used to detect allele-specific HLA loss. The paper's findings and limits, for the study overall: T cell clonality was highest in KRAS-mutant nodules compared with EGFR-mutant or double wild-type lesions. Clonality was highest in normal lung, while later-stage lesions appeared to have lower clonality but higher T cell density and diversity. Normal lung had the highest top T cell clone frequencies, and these frequencies appeared to fall progressively from AAH through AIS, MIA and invasive adenocarcinoma. Because all patients came from Japan and China, whether the findings apply to Western populations was uncertain. The findings were based on association rather than direct causation, and larger cohorts with long-term follow-up and longitudinal biopsies were deemed needed.

Patients underwent resection in Japan or China between the mid-2010s and the late 2010s. The histologic diagnosis of each case was independently confirmed on H&E slides by two lung cancer pathologists. For nucleic acid extraction, premalignant or tumor cells were enriched by macro-dissection following pathologic assessment. FFPE tissue was used for DNA isolation with the AllPrep DNA/RNA FFPE Kit. A remark on this clone: Its antigen remains unidentified. No base quality values were provided; no much bigger clone lies one nucleotide off.

Using the immunoSEQ hsTCRbeta Kit, TCR beta CDR3 regions were sequenced from DNA. The original methods were these. The ImmunoSEQ Analyzer was used to analyse the TCR sequencing data. T cell clonality was defined as 1 minus Pielou's evenness computed on productive rearrangements. T cell diversity was measured with the inverse Simpson index on productive templates. T cell density was TCR beta template counts normalized to usable DNA, estimated by amplifying and sequencing housekeeping genes. Two-sided Kruskal-Wallis tests were used to compare TCR metrics across histologic stages. The table was pulled from immuneACCESS by TCRdb, which kept in-frame rearrangements only. Such tables lose some clones; where checked, under half of the loss comes from unresolved V genes, and the rest has no known cause. Clone size and the V and J calls come from that table; the DNA yielded D and trimming. Across this sample there are 35,000 to 40,000 clones, with 74% seen only once. Around 6.3% of the sample lies in the top ten.

The germline V gene yields SGHAT for CDR1 and FQNNGV for CDR2. From the cysteine through the phenylalanine, the CDR3 covers 11 amino acids. Only the CDR3 portion is preserved as DNA: 33 bases, with reading frame beginning at the first base. V loses 5 bases of germline sequence and J loses 11 bases, and the interval between the two ends is 12 bases. Material: FFPE invasive lung adenocarcinoma tissue. This specimen's cell subset or site label, interpreted: frankly invasive lung adenocarcinoma (ADC). This TCR was sampled from a person in their sixties or seventies with lung adenocarcinoma. The rearrangement combines TRBV11-2 with TRBJ1-1; a confident D gene designation cannot be given. The sequence in DNA is TGTGCCAGCAGCCCGGGGAGGATCGCTTTCTTT. Protein translation: CASSPGRIAFF.